This paragraph covers one T cell receptor beta chain sequence. Its target is not known. A multiplex PCR was run with 60 Vbeta primers and 13 Jbeta primers. Here immunoSEQ multiplex PCR was the method, and the copy in TCRdb shows in-frame clones only, minus some. The data show tens of thousands of clones, roughly 63% seen once. These data come from a study of cytomegalovirus exposure and HLA in healthy donors. Study background: Of the donors genotyped, approximately 430 in all, about 82% fell in the Caucasian-associated ancestry cluster.

The V and J ends lost 1 base and 8 bases, in that order; junction bases with no gene match: 7. Germline V gene data show CDR1 as SNHLY and CDR2 as FYNNEI. This CDR3 comprises 15 residues. Study outcomes and limitations: Cytomegalovirus association was assigned to about 150 TCR beta chains.

Sequencing was done on a sample of PBMCs. This rearrangement joins TRBV2 to TRBJ1-4, with 7 bases aligning to TRBD1. The receptor was isolated from a boy between 10 and 17 years old in good health and CMV-seropositive. CDR3 sequence reads: CASSEDNRGVEKLFF. The CDR3 DNA reads TGTGCCAGCAGTGAAGATAACAGGGGTGTCGAAAAACTGTTTTTT.